This T cell receptor beta chain was sequenced for a study of human T cells and chemical hapten exposure. Study-level background: There were per-sample TCR yield variations, arising mainly from small pooled library volume differences.

This clonotype was observed many times. Its specificity is not known. The library labeled individual cDNA molecules by adding unique molecular identifiers to them. TCRdb re-analysed the reads in MiXCR, keeping a single row per CDR3 protein. The sample holds around 120,000 distinct CDR3 sequences, more than 8.5% seen once. Germline V gene data show CDR1 as MNHEY and CDR2 as SVGEGT. CDR3 length: 12 residues. The V gene lost 5 bases and the J gene lost 4 bases, with 9 bases spanning the gap. The study's findings and limits: TCRs whose frequency exceeded 1 in 1000 remained the same following DPC sensitization.

Total RNA came from unfractionated whole blood. The genes are TRBV6-2 or TRBV6-3 and TRBJ2-7; D call uncertain. The TCR was taken from a human donor in good health. Some clones in this sample may be carry-over from other donors' samples. The specimen sequenced was whole blood. The CDR3 sequence: CASSLQDYEQYF. The CDR3 region has the DNA TGTGCCAGCAGTCTTCAGGATTACGAGCAGTACTTC.